This T cell receptor beta chain is from a study of regulatory T cells in long-lasting Graves disease. Broader study findings: TRBV28, TRBJ1-2 and TRBJ2-5 were segments that persistent disease favored.

Time point indicated: newly diagnosed GD, antithyroid drugs for less than 3 months. With RNA extracted from PBMCs as input, the TCR library was made. This clonotype was detected many times. Antigen unknown. Building the TCR beta libraries relied on iRepertoire HTBI primers, and CDR3 regions underwent Arm-PCR. In the original processing: Sequenced samples collectively carried 60 to 75 TRBV and around 15 TRBJ segments. MiXCR, run by TCRdb on the multiplex PCR reads, gives a single entry per CDR3 protein. The V and J calls and clone size are TCRdb's, not the authors'. The data contain 530,000 or so distinct CDR3 sequences, about 15% of them singletons. Trimming removed 4 bases from V and 0 bases from J, with 11 bases in between. Germline CDR1 is DFQATT and CDR2 is SNEGSKA (reference sequence). The CDR3 is 14 amino acids. These data also formed part of another study, on T cells in Graves' hyperthyroidism and ophthalmopathy.

Sequencing was performed on peripheral blood mononuclear cells (PBMCs), taken at new diagnosis, from a patient treated with antithyroid drugs. This chain joins TRBV20-1 and TRBJ2-3, with D possibly matching TRBD1 (6 bases). The receptor comes from a man between 18 and 35 years old with Graves disease. CDR3 in DNA: TGCAGTGCTATGGACAGAGGGAGCACAGATACGCAGTATTTT. Its protein product is CSAMDRGSTDTQYF.